These T cell receptor beta chains were read from a single sample in a study of blood T cell repertoires in COVID-19. Measured with immunoSEQ multiplex PCR; TCRdb has only the in-frame clones, and not every one. There are fewer than 75,000 clones in the sample; nearly 90% occur only once, and 1.3% to 1.5% lies in the top ten. The specimen was peripheral blood. Source of these receptors: a man in his 60s with acute or convalescent COVID-19. The CDR3 runs from the conserved cysteine through the conserved F or W. D genes are given only for firm matches. Size tells how often a clone was seen (once, few, many) or the class of an expanded clone, and some rows leave it out.

clone size,J gene,V gene,D gene,CDR3 protein,CDR3 DNA
few,TRBJ2-7,TRBV19,TRBD1,CASTSGQGFNYEQYF,TGTGCCAGCACTTCGGGACAGGGATTTAACTACGAGCAGTACTTC
NA,TRBJ1-6,TRBV28,NA,CASSFLQGANSPLHF,TGTGCCAGCAGTTTCCTACAGGGTGCTAATTCACCCCTCCACTTT
NA,TRBJ2-3,TRBV7-8,NA,CASSFSERYTDTQYF,TGTGCCAGCAGCTTTTCTGAGCGGTACACAGATACGCAGTATTTT
NA,TRBJ2-7,TRBV5-1,TRBD1,CASSLWGQPNYEQYF,TGCGCCAGCAGCCTGTGGGGACAGCCAAATTACGAGCAGTACTTC
NA,TRBJ1-1,TRBV27,NA,CASSFGPGKGVTEAFF,TGTGCCAGCAGTTTCGGCCCGGGAAAGGGGGTCACTGAAGCTTTCTTT
NA,TRBJ1-5,TRBV7-3,NA,CASSLSGMSNQPQHF,TGTGCCAGCAGCTTATCAGGGATGAGCAATCAGCCCCAGCATTTT
NA,TRBJ2-6,TRBV18,NA,CASSPGQPSGANVLTF,TGTGCCAGCTCACCTGGACAGCCCTCTGGGGCCAACGTCCTGACTTTC
few,TRBJ1-1,TRBV29-1,NA,CSGVRGGNTEAFF,TGCAGCGGCGTCAGGGGCGGGAACACTGAAGCTTTCTTT
NA,TRBJ1-4,TRBV18,NA,CASSPTPGATNEKLFF,TGTGCCAGCTCACCTACCCCCGGGGCAACTAATGAAAAACTGTTTTTT
NA,TRBJ2-1,TRBV30,TRBD1,CAWSAGTGSSDEQFF,TGTGCCTGGAGTGCAGGGACAGGAAGTTCGGATGAGCAGTTCTTC
NA,TRBJ1-2,TRBV7-2,NA,CASSLEAGNYGYTF,TGTGCCAGCAGCTTAGAAGCAGGGAACTATGGCTACACCTTC
NA,TRBJ1-1,TRBV12-5,NA,CASQGPNTEAFF,TGTGCTAGTCAGGGTCCGAACACTGAAGCTTTCTTT
NA,TRBJ2-2,TRBV24-1,TRBD1,CATSPGTGGSTGELFF,TGTGCCACCAGTCCCGGGACAGGGGGCTCTACCGGGGAGCTGTTTTTT
few,TRBJ1-6,TRBV3-1/TRBV3-2,NA,CASSQAQARSPLHF,TGTGCCAGCAGCCAAGCCCAGGCCCGTTCACCCCTCCACTTT
NA,TRBJ1-5,TRBV19,NA,CASSAGSQPQHF,TGTGCCAGTAGTGCGGGAAGTCAGCCCCAGCATTTT
NA,TRBJ2-2,TRBV7-3,TRBD1,CASSLRLGDRDGNTGELFF,TGTGCCAGCAGCTTAAGGTTGGGTGACAGGGACGGGAACACCGGGGAGCTGTTTTTT
once,TRBJ1-1,TRBV23-1,NA,CASSLLKRRTARAEAFF,TGCGCCAGCAGTCTCCTGAAACGGCGCACAGCGCGGGCTGAAGCTTTCTTT
NA,TRBJ2-2,TRBV29-1,NA,CSVEDLGGNTGELFF,TGCAGCGTTGAAGATTTGGGGGGGAACACCGGGGAGCTGTTTTTT
NA,TRBJ2-6,TRBV24-1,NA,CATSDSRTGANVLTF,TGTGCCACCAGTGATTCACGAACAGGGGCCAACGTCCTGACTTTC
few,TRBJ2-2,TRBV28,TRBD1,CASSAPGQGYTGELFF,TGTGCCAGCAGTGCCCCGGGACAGGGGTACACCGGGGAGCTGTTTTTT
NA,TRBJ1-1,TRBV11-2,NA,CASSSRGMNTEAFF,TGTGCCAGCAGCTCGAGGGGGATGAACACTGAAGCTTTCTTT
NA,TRBJ1-1,TRBV19,NA,CASSIGAAGMASTEAFF,TGTGCCAGTAGTATAGGAGCGGCGGGGATGGCAAGCACTGAAGCTTTCTTT
NA,TRBJ1-3,TRBV7-9,TRBD1,CATSFTGTGDYTIYF,TGTGCCACAAGCTTTACCGGGACAGGGGACTACACCATATATTTT
few,TRBJ1-6,TRBV6-5,NA,CASSYSVQGSPLHF,TGTGCCAGCAGTTACTCCGTCCAGGGTTCACCCCTCCACTTT
NA,TRBJ2-3,TRBV7-6,NA,CASSGRDTYTDTQYF,TGTGCCAGCAGCGGCAGGGACACATACACAGATACGCAGTATTTT
NA,TRBJ1-2,TRBV5-1,NA,CASSLTEGGYGYTF,TGCGCCAGCAGCTTGACGGAAGGAGGCTATGGCTACACCTTC
NA,TRBJ1-3,TRBV6-6,NA,CASRNNSGNTIYF,TGTGCCAGCAGAAACAACTCTGGAAACACCATATATTTT